This TCR beta chain was identified during a study of neurological immune-mediated disorders. Trimming took off 0 bases at V and 9 bases at J, with 15 bases between the two ends. Germline CDR1 MGHRA, CDR2 YSYEKL. This CDR3 has 16 amino acids. The starting material, 2 million PBMCs stored at -80 C, gave rise to the unsorted libraries. Study-wide points: No CDR3 amino acid sequences were shared by expanded clones across subjects, suggesting private repertoires in all groups. HTLV-1-associated myelopathy showed the most TCR clonal expansion; multiple sclerosis the least, below healthy controls.

In this sample, this clonotype turned up many times. Its target is unknown. Using its own MiXCR run on the 5' RACE reads, TCRdb lists one record per CDR3 protein. The repertoire holds tens of thousands of distinct CDR3 sequences, less than 8.5% seen once, with 4% to 5.5% in the top ten. V gene TRBV4-1 combines with J gene TRBJ1-6; tentative D call: TRBD1 (6 bases). Sequenced: PBMCs. The source of this sequence is a middle-aged woman in good health. CDR3 sequence (DNA): TGCGCCAGCAGCCAAGAACGGGGGGGCTCTTTTTCACCCCTCCACTTT. Translation: CASSQERGGSFSPLHF.